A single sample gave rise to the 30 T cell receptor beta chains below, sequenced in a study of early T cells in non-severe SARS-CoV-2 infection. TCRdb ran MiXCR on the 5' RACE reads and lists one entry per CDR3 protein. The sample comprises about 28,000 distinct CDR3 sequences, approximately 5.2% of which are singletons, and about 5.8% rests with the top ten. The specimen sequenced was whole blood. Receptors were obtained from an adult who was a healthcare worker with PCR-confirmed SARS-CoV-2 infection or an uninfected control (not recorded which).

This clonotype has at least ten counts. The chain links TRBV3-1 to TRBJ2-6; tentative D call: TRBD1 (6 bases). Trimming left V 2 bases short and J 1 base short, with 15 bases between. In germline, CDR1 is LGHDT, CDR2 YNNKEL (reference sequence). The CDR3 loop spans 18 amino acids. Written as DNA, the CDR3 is TGTGCCAGCAGCCAATTAACAGGGCAAATTTCTGGGGCCAACGTCCTGACTTTC. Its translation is CASSQLTGQISGANVLTF.

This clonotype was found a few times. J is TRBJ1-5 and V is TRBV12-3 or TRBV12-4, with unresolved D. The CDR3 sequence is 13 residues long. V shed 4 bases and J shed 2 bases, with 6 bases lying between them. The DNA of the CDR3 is TGTGCCAGCAGTTGGTCAGGCAATCAGCCCCAGCATTTT. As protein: CASSWSGNQPQHF.

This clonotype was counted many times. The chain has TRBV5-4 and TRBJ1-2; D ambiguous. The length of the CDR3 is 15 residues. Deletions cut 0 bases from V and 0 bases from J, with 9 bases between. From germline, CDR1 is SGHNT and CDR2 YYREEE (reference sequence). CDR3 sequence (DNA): TGTGCCAGCAGCTTGGCACAGCTGCCTAACTATGGCTACACCTTC. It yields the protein CASSLAQLPNYGYTF.

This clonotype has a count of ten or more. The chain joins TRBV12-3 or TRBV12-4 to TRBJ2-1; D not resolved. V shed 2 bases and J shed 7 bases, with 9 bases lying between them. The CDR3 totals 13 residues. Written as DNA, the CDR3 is TGTGCCAGCAGTTTACGTCCGAGGAATGAGCAGTTCTTC. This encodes CASSLRPRNEQFF.

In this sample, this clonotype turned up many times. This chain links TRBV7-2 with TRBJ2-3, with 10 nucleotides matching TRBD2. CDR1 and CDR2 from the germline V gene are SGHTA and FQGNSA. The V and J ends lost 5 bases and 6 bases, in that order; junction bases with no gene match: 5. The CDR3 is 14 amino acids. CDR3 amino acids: CASSISGGRDTQYF. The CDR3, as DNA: TGTGCCAGCAGCATTAGCGGGGGGCGGGATACGCAGTATTTT.

The CDR3 spells CASSSSSGTSTDTQYF. The CDR3 nucleotides read TGTGCCAGCAGCTCTTCCAGCGGTACTAGCACAGATACGCAGTATTTT. J is TRBJ2-3 and V is TRBV7-3; D perhaps matches TRBD2 (5 bases). Germline CDR1 is SGHTA and CDR2 is FQGTGA. V was clipped by 4 bases and J by 0 bases, with 14 bases between them. CDR3 length: 16 residues.

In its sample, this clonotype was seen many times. The CDR3 DNA reads TGCGCCAGCAGCCCGTCTGGGGGGCGGAATCAGCCCCAGCATTTT. Protein product: CASSPSGGRNQPQHF. The chain is built from TRBV5-1 and TRBJ1-5; TRBD1 is a possible D gene (6 bases). V was trimmed by 4 bases and J by 4 bases, leaving 15 bases between them. Germline values: CDR1 SGHRS, CDR2 YFSETQ. The CDR3 sequence is 15 residues long.

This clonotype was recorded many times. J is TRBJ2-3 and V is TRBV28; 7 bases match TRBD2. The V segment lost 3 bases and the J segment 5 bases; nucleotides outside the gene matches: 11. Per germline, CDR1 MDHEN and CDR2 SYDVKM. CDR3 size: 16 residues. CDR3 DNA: TGTGCCAGCAGTTTCGGGGGGAGGGACCGCTTAGATACGCAGTATTTT. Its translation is CASSFGGRDRLDTQYF. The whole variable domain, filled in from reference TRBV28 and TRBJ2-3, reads DVKVTQSSRYLVKRTGEKVFLECVQDMDHENMFWYRQDPGLGLRLIYFSYDVKMKEKGDIPEGYSVSREKKERFSLILESASTNQTSMYLCASSFGGRDRLDTQYFGPGTRLTVL.

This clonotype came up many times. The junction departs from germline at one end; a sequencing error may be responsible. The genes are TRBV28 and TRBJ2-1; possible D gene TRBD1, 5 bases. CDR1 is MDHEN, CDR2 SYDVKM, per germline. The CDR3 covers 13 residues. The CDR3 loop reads CASSPGQMGLRVF. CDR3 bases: TGTGCCAGCAGTCCAGGGCAGATGGGCCTTCGGGTCTTC.

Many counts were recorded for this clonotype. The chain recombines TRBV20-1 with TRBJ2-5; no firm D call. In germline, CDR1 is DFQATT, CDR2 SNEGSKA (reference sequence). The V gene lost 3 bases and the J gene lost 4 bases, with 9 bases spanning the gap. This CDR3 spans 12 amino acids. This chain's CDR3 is CSASFGGETQYF. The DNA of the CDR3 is TGCAGTGCTAGTTTCGGCGGAGAGACCCAGTACTTC.

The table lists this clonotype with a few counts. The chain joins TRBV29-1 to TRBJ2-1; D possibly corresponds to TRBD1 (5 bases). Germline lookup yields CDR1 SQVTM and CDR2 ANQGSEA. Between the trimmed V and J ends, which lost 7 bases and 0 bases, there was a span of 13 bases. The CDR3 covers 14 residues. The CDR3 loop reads CSGDRFSSYNEQFF. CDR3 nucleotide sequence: TGCAGCGGAGACAGATTTAGCTCCTACAATGAGCAGTTCTTC.

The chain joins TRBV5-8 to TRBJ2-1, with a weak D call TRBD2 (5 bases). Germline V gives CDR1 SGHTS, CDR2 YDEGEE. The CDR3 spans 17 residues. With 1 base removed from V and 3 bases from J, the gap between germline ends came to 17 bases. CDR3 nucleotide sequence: TGTGCCAGCAGCTTGTATAACGGGAATATCAGCTACAATGAGCAGTTCTTC. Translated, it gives CASSLYNGNISYNEQFF. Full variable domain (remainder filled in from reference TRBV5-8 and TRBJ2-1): EAGVTQSPTHLIKTRGQQATLRCSPISGHTSVYWYQQALGLGLQFLLWYDEGEERNRGNFPPRFSGRQFPNYSSELNVNALELEDSALYLCASSLYNGNISYNEQFFGPGTRLTVL.

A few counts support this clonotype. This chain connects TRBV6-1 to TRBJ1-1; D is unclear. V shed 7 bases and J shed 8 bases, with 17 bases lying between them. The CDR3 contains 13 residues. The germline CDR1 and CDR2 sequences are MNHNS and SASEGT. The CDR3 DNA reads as TGTGCCAGCACCGCGGACCCGGAGGGCGAAGCTTTCTTT. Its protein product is CASTADPEGEAFF.

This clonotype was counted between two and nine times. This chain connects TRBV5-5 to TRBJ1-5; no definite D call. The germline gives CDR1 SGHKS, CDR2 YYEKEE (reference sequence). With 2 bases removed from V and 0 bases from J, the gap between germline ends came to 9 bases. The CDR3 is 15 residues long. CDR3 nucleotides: TGTGCCAGCAGCTTATCTGTGTATAGCAATCAGCCCCAGCATTTT. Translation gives CASSLSVYSNQPQHF. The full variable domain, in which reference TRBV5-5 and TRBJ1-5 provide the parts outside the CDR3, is DAGVTQSPTHLIKTRGQQVTLRCSPISGHKSVSWYQQVLGQGPQFIFQYYEKEERGRGNFPDRFSARQFPNYSSELNVNALLLGDSALYLCASSLSVYSNQPQHFGDGTRLSIL.

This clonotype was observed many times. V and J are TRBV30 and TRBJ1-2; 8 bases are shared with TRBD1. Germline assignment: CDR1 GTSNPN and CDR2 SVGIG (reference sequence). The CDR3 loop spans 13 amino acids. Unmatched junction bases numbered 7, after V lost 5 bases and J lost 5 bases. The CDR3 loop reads CAWEGQGAYGYTF. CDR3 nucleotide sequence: TGTGCCTGGGAGGGGCAGGGGGCGTATGGCTACACCTTC.

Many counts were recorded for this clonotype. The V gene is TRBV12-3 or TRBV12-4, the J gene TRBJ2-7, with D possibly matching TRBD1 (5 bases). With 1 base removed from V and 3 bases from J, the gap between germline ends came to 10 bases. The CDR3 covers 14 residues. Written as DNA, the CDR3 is TGTGCCAGCAGTTTAGGGGGCAGATTCTACGAGCAGTACTTC. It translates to CASSLGGRFYEQYF.

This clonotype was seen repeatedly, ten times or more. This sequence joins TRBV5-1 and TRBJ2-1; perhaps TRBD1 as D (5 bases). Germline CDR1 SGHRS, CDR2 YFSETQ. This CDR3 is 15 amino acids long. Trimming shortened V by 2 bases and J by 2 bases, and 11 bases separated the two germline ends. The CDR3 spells CASSFSSRAYNEQFF. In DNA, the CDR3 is TGCGCCAGCAGCTTTTCGAGCAGGGCCTACAATGAGCAGTTCTTC.

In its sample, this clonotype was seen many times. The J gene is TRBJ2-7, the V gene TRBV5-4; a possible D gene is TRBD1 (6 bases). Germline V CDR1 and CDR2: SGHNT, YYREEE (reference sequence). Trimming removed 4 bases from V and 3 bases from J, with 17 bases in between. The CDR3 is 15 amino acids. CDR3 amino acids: CASSISSGAHYEQYF. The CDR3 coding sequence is TGTGCCAGCAGCATTAGTTCAGGGGCCCACTACGAGCAGTACTTC.

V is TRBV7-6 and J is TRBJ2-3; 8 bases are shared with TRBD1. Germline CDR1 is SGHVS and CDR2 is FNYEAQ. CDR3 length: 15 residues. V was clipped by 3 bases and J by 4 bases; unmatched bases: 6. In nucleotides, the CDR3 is TGTGCCAGCAGCTTCGGCAGGGGGCTGCCAGATACGCAGTATTTT. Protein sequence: CASSFGRGLPDTQYF.

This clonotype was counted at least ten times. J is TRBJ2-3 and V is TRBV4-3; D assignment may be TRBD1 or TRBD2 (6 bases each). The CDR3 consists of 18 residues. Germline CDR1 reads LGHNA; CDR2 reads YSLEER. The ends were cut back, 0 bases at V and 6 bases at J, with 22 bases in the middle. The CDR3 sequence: CASSQEKVEGGLFDTQYF. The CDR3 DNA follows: TGCGCCAGCAGCCAAGAAAAGGTGGAGGGGGGATTGTTTGATACGCAGTATTTT.

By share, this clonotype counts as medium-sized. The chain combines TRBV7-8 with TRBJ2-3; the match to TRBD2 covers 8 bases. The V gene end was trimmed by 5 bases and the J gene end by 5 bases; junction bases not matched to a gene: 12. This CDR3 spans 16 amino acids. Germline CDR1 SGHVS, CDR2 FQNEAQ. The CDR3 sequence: CASSLRGGGSGDTQYF. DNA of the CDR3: TGTGCCAGCAGCCTTAGGGGCGGGGGGAGCGGAGATACGCAGTATTTT.

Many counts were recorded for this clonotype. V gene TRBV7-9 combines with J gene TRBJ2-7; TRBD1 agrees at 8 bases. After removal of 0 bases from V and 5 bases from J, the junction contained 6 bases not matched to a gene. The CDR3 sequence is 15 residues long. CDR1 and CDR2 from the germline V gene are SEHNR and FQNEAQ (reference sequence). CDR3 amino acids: CASSLADRQGNEQYF. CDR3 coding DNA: TGTGCCAGCAGCTTAGCCGATCGACAGGGGAACGAGCAGTACTTC.

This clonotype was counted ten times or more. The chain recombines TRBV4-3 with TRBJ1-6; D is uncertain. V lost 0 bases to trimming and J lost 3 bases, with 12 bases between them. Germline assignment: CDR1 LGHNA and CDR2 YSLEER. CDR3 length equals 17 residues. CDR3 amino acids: CASSQEGGSFYNSPLHF. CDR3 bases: TGCGCCAGCAGCCAAGAGGGAGGCAGCTTCTATAATTCACCCCTCCACTTT.

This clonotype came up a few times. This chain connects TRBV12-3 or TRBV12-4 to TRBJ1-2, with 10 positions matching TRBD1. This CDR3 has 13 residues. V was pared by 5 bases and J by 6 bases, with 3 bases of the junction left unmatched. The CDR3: CASSRTGGNGYTF. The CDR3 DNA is TGTGCCAGCAGTCGGACAGGGGGAAATGGCTACACCTTC.

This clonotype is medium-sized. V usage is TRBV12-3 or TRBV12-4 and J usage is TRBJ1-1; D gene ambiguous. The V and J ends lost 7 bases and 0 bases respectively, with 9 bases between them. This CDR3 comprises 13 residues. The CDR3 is CASKTDLNTEAFF. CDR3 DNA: TGTGCCAGCAAGACTGACCTGAACACTGAAGCTTTCTTT.

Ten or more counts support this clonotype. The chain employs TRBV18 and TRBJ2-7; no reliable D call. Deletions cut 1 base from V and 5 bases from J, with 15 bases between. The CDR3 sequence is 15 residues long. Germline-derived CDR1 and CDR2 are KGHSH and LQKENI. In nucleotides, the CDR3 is TGTGCCAGCTCACCACAGGGAACACCCTGGGACGAGCAGTACTTC. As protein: CASSPQGTPWDEQYF.

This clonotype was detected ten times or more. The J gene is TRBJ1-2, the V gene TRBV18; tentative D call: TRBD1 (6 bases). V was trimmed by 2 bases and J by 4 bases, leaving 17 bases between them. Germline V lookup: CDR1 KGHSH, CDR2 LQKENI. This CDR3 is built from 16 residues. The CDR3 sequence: CASSPSITGFRYGYTF. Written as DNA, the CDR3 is TGTGCCAGCTCACCATCGATTACAGGGTTCCGCTATGGCTACACCTTC.

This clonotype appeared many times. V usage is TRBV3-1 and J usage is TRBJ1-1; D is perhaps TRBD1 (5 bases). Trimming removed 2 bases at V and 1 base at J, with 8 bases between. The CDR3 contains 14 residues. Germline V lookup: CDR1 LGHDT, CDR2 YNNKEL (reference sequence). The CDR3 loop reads CASSQRQKNTEAFF. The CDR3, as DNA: TGTGCCAGCAGCCAAAGACAGAAGAACACTGAAGCTTTCTTT.

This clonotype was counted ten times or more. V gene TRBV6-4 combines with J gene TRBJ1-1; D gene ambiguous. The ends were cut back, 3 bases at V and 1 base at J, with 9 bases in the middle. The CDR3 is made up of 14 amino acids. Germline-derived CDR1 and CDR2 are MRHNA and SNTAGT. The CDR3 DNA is TGTGCCAGCAGTGAGTCCAAGGGGAACACTGAAGCTTTCTTT. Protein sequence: CASSESKGNTEAFF.

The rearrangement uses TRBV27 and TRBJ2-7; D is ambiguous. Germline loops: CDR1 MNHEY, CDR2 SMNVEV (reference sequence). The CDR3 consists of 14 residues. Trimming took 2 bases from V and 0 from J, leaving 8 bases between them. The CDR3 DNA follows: TGTGCCAGCAGTTTAGTGGGAAGCTCCTACGAGCAGTACTTC. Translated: CASSLVGSSYEQYF.